What follows describes a single TCR beta chain. The junction had 7 bases not matched to a gene; V was cut back by 5 bases and J by 5 bases. Germline V gene lookup returns CDR1 MNHEY and CDR2 SMNVEV (reference sequence). The length of the CDR3 is 14 residues. This sample stems from a study of blood T cell repertoires in COVID-19. About the study: Some COVID-19 samples were acute and others convalescent; all came from the United States, Italy and Spain. PBMCs, B-cell-depleted T cells, or T cells provided the cDNA or gDNA that made up the material.

Original analysis: Using reference gene primer amplification, nucleated cell counts were estimated. Sequencing was performed with immunoSEQ multiplex PCR; in TCRdb, only in-frame clones are kept and a portion is missing. D and trimming were read from the DNA, whereas the V and J calls and clone size are those reported in that table. The data contain about 160,000 clones, around 89% of them singletons. Sample: peripheral blood. The TCR was taken from a man aged 55 to 69 with acute or convalescent COVID-19. The genes are TRBV27 and TRBJ2-7, with TRBD2 identical over 9 bases. This CDR3 is CASSGLAGSHEQYF. The CDR3 nucleotides read TGTGCCAGCAGTGGGCTAGCGGGGTCCCACGAGCAGTACTTC.